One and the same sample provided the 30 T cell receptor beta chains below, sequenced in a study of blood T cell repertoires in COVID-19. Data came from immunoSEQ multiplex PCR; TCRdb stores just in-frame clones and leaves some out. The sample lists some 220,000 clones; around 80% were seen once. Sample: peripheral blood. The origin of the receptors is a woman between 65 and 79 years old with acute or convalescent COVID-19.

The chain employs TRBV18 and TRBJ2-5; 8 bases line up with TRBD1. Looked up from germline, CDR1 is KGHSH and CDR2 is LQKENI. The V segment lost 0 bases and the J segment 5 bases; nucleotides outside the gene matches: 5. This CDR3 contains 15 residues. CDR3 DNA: TGTGCCAGCTCACCACCGGCAGGGGGCGCGGAGACCCAGTACTTC. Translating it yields CASSPPAGGAETQYF.

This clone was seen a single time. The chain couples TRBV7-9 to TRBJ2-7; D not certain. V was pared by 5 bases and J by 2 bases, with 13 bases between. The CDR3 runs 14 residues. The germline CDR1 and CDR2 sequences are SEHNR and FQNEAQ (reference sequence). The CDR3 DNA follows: TGTGCCAGCAGCCCGGTCAGGTCAACCTACGAGCAGTACTTC. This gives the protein CASSPVRSTYEQYF.

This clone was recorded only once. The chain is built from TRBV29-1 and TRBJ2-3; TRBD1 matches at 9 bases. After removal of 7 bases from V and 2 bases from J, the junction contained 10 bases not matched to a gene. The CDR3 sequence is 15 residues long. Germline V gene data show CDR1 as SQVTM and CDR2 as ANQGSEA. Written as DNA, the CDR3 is TGCAGCGGAGTGATCGGACAGGGGAACACAGATACGCAGTATTTT. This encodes CSGVIGQGNTDTQYF.

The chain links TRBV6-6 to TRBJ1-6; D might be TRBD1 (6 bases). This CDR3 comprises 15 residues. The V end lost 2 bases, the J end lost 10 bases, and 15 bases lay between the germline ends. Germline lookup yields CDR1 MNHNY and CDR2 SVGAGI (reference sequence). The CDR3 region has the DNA TGTGCCAGCAGTTACAGACAGGAGACGTTATCACCCCTCCACTTT. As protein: CASSYRQETLSPLHF.

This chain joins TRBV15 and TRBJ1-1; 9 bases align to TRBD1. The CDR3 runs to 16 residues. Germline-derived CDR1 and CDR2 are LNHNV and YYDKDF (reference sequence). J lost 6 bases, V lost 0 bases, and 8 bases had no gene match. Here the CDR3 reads CATSRDHLGQGAEAFF. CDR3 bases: TGTGCCACCAGCAGAGACCACCTGGGACAGGGTGCTGAAGCTTTCTTT.

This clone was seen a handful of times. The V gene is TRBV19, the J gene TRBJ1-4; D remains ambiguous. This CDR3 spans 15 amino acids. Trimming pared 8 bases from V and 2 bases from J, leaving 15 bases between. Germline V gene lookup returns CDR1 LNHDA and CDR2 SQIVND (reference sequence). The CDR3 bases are TGTGCCAGTGCCGACATCGGCCCCACTAATGAAAAACTGTTTTTT. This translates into CASADIGPTNEKLFF. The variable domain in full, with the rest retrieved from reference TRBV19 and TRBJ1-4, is DGGITQSPKYLFRKEGQNVTLSCEQNLNHDAMYWYRQDPGQGLRLIYYSQIVNDFQKGDIAEGYSVSREKKESFPLTVTSAQKNPTAFYLCASADIGPTNEKLFFGSGTQLSVL.

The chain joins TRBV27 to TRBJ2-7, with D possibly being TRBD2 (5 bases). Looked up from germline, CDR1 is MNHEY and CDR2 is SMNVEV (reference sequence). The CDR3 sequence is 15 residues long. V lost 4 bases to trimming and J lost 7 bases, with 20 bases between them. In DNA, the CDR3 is TGTGCCAGCAGTTCCCTCGGCGCAGGAGGTGGGGAGCAGTACTTC. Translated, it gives CASSSLGAGGGEQYF.

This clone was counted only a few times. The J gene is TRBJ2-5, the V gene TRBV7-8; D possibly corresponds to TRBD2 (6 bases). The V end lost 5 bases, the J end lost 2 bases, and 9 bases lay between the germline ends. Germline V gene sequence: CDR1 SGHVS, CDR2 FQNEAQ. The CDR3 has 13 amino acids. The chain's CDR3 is CASSAREQETQYF. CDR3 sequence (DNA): TGTGCCAGCAGCGCCCGGGAGCAAGAGACCCAGTACTTC.

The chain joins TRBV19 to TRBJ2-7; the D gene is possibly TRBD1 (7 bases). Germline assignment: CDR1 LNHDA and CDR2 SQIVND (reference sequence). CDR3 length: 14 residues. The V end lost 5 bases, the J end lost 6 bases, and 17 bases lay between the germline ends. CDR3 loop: CASSLGTAGGEQYF. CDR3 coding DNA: TGTGCCAGTAGTTTGGGGACAGCGGGTGGCGAGCAGTACTTC.

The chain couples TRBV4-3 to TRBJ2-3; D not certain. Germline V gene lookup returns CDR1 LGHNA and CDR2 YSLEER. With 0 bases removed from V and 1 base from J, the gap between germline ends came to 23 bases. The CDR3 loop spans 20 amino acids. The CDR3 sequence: CASSQEVSAFEVRRTDTQYF. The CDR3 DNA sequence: TGCGCCAGCAGCCAAGAGGTATCGGCGTTCGAGGTTAGGCGCACAGATACGCAGTATTTT.

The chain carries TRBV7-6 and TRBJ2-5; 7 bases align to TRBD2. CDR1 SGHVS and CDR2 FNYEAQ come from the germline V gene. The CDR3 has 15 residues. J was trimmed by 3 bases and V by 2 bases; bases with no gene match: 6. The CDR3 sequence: CASSLYSGVEETQYF. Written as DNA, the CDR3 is TGTGCCAGCAGCTTATACAGCGGGGTAGAAGAGACCCAGTACTTC.

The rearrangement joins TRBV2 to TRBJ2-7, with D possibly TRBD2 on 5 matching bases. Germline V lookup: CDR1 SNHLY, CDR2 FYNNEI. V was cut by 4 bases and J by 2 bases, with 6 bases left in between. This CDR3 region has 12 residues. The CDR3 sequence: CASSVTTYEQYV. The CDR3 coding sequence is TGTGCCAGCAGTGTGACTACCTACGAGCAGTACGTC.

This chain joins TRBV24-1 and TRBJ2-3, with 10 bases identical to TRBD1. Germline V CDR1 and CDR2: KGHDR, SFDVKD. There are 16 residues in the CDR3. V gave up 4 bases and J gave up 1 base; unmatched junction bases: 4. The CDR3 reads CATSDPGTGGTDTQYF. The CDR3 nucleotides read TGTGCCACCAGTGACCCCGGGACAGGGGGCACAGATACGCAGTATTTT.

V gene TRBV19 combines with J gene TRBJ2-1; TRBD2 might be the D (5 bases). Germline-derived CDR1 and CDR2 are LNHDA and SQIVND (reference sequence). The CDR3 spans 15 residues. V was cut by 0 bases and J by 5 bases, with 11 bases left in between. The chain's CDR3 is CASSIEQTINNEQFF. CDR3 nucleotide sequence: TGTGCCAGTAGTATAGAGCAGACTATCAACAATGAGCAGTTCTTC.

Here the CDR3 DNA reads TGTGCCAGCTCCCTGGGGGGATACAATGAGCAGTTCTTC. Protein product: CASSLGGYNEQFF. The V call is TRBV25-1, the J call TRBJ2-1, with D maybe TRBD2 (6 bases). The V gene's germline CDR1 is MGHDK and CDR2 SYGVNS. V lost 8 bases, J lost 4 bases, and 12 bases lay in between. There are 13 residues in the CDR3.

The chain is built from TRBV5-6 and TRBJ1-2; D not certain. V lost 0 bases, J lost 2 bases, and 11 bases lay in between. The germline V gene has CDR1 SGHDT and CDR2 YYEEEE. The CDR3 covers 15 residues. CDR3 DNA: TGTGCCAGCAGCTTGGGAGGCAGCCGCAACTATGGCTACACCTTC. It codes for CASSLGGSRNYGYTF.

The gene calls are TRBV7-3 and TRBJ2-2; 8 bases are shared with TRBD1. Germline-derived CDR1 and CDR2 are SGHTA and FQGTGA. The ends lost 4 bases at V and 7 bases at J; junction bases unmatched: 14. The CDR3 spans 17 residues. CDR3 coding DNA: TGTGCCAGCAGCTCCACCGGGACAGGAGTTCTCGGCGGGGAGCTGTTTTTT. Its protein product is CASSSTGTGVLGGELFF.

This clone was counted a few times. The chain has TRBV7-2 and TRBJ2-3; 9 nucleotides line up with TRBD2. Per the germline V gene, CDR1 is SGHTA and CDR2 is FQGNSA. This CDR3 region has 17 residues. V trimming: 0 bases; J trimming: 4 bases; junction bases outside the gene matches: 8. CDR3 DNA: TGTGCCAGCAGCTTAGCCCATAGCGGGGGATCGGCAGATACGCAGTATTTT. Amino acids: CASSLAHSGGSADTQYF.

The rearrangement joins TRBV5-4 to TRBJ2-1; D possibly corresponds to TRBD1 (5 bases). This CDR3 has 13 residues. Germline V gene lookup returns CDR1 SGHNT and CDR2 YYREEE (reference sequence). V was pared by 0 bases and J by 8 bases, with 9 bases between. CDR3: CASSLEAGYEQFF. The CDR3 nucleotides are TGTGCCAGCAGCTTGGAAGCAGGGTATGAGCAGTTCTTC.

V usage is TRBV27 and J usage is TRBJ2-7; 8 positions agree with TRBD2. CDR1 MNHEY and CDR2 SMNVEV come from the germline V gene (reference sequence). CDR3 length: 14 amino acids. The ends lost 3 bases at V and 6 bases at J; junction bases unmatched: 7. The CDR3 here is CASSLHGGGGEQYF. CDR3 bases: TGTGCCAGCAGTTTGCACGGGGGGGGTGGCGAGCAGTACTTC.

CDR3 region: CASSLGRTGALSSYNEQFF. CDR3 DNA: TGTGCCAGCAGCTTAGGGAGGACAGGGGCCCTTAGCTCCTACAATGAGCAGTTCTTC. The chain carries TRBV5-5 and TRBJ2-1; 9 bases align to TRBD1. The CDR3 extends over 19 amino acids. Germline CDR1 reads SGHKS; CDR2 reads YYEKEE (reference sequence). V dropped 2 bases and J dropped 0; count of bases not matched to a gene: 12. Variable domain in full (rest from reference TRBV5-5 and TRBJ2-1): DAGVTQSPTHLIKTRGQQVTLRCSPISGHKSVSWYQQVLGQGPQFIFQYYEKEERGRGNFPDRFSARQFPNYSSELNVNALLLGDSALYLCASSLGRTGALSSYNEQFFGPGTRLTVL.

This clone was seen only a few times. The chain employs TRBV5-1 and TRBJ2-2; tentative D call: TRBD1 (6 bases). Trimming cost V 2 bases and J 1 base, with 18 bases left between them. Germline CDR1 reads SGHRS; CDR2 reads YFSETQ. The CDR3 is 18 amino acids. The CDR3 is CASSFDRSGTMNTGELFF. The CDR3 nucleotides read TGCGCCAGCAGCTTTGACCGTTCCGGGACAATGAACACCGGGGAGCTGTTTTTT.

CDR3 region: CASSPLQGAGPQHF. As DNA, the CDR3 is TGTGCCAGCTCACCGTTACAGGGGGCTGGGCCCCAGCATTTT. V gene TRBV18 combines with J gene TRBJ1-5, with 9 bases fitting TRBD1. CDR1 KGHSH and CDR2 LQKENI come from the germline V gene. The CDR3 is made up of 14 amino acids. V was pared by 3 bases and J by 9 bases, with 6 bases of the junction left unmatched.

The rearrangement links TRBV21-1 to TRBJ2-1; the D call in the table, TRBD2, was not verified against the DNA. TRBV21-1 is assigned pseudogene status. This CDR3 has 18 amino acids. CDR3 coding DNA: TGTGCCAGCAGCAAAGAAAGAATTTGCGGGGCCCCCTACAATGAGCAGTTCTTC. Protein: CASSKERICGAPYNEQFF.

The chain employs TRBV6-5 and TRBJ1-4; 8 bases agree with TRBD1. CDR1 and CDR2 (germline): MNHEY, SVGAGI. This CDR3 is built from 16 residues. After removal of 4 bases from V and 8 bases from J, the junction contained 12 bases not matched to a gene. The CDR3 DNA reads TGTGCCAGCAGTTTTGAGCCGGGACAGGCTGGGGAAAAACTGTTTTTT. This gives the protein CASSFEPGQAGEKLFF.

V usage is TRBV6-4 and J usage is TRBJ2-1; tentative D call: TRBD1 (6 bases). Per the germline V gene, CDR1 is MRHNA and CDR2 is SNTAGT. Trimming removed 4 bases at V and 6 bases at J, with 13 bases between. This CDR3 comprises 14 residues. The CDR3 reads CASSATGLSNEQFF. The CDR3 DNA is TGTGCCAGCAGTGCGACAGGATTGAGCAATGAGCAGTTCTTC.

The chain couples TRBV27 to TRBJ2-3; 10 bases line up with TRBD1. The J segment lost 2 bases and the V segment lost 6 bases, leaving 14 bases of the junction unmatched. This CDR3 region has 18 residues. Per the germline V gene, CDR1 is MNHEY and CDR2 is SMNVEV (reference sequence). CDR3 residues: CASRRKGTGASYTDTQYF. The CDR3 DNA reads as TGTGCCAGCAGAAGAAAGGGGACAGGGGCTTCTTACACAGATACGCAGTATTTT.

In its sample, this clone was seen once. This chain's CDR3 is CASWNDRDGEKLFF. The DNA for the CDR3 is TGTGCCAGTTGGAATGACAGGGATGGCGAAAAACTGTTTTTT. This chain links TRBV19 with TRBJ1-4; 7 bases fit TRBD1. Germline loops: CDR1 LNHDA, CDR2 SQIVND (reference sequence). Germline trimming cut 8 bases from V and 8 bases from J; bases unmatched to any gene: 11. This CDR3 is 14 amino acids long.

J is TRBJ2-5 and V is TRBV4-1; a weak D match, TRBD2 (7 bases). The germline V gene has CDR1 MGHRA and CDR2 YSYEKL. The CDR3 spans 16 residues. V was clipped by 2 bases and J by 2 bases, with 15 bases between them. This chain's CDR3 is CASSQPRGRGQETQYF. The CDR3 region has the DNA TGCGCCAGCAGCCAACCCCGGGGGAGGGGGCAAGAGACCCAGTACTTC.

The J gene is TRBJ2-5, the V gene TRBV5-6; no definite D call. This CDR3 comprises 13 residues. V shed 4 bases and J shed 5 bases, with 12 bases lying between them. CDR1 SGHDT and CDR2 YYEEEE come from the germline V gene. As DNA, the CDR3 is TGTGCCAGCAGCGTCCTACAGAAGGAGACCCAGTACTTC. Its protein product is CASSVLQKETQYF.